The subject of this entry is one T cell receptor (beta chain). Participants were aged about 18 to 89 years from around 25 US areas. The sample comes from a study of blood T cell repertoires in COVID-19. Study in general: Collection of acute and convalescent COVID-19 samples took place in the United States, Italy and Spain. PBMCs, B-cell-depleted T cells, or T cells provided the cDNA or gDNA that made up the material.

The assay was immunoSEQ multiplex PCR, and TCRdb's table has in-frame clones only and misses some. Of about 200,000 clones detected, around 81% appear once; the ten largest clones hold more than 8.5%. The TCR was taken from a woman aged 45-65 years with acute COVID-19. The sample consisted of PBMCs or T cells enriched from blood (not recorded which).

In DNA, the CDR3 is TGTGCCAGCAGCTCTGCCCCAGATGGGGGGGAAAAACTGTTTTTT. This gives the protein CASSSAPDGGEKLFF. This chain connects TRBV7-2 to TRBJ1-4; D is possibly TRBD1 (5 bases). Trimming cost V 4 bases and J 8 bases, with 17 bases left between them. The germline gives CDR1 SGHTA, CDR2 FQGNSA. The CDR3 contains 15 residues.